This T cell receptor (beta chain) appears in the sequencing data of a study of cytotoxic CD8 clonotypes in ibrutinib-treated CLL. Regarding the study as a whole: Under therapy, public clonotypes either contracted or stayed stable, and they were uncommon. Higher clonality was seen at ibrutinib response and a return toward baseline at progression.

The CDR3 is 14 residues long. Per the germline V gene, CDR1 is MNHEY and CDR2 is SVGAGI. Trimming stripped 2 bases from V and 4 bases from J, with 9 bases between. The protocol was immunoSEQ multiplex PCR, while the TCRdb copy is restricted to in-frame clones and leaves out a portion. The sample contains some 28,000 clones, 62% of which appear only once. Comment on this clone: No antigen is known for it.

The sequencing here drew on PBMCs, taken before ibrutinib treatment. The chain is built from TRBV6-5 and TRBJ1-3; D ambiguous. This sequence was found in a human donor with chronic lymphocytic leukemia. CDR3 sequence: CASSYTGPGNTIYF. In DNA form, the CDR3 reads TGTGCCAGCAGTTACACCGGGCCCGGAAACACCATATATTTT.